This T cell receptor (beta chain) was recovered during a study of Ad26.COV2.S vaccination and SARS-CoV-2 variants. Sequencing used immunoSEQ multiplex PCR; TCRdb keeps in-frame clones, though not all of them. Of approximately 360,000 clones detected, about 83% appear once; the ten largest clones hold almost 7.5%. As to treatment: roughly 20 received Ad26.COV2.S at low or high dose, single or two shots; 5 received placebo; per-sample allocation not given. Samples analyzed were those drawn on day 63 after the first vaccine or placebo injection. General study results and limits: Recipients of vaccine and of placebo showed similar breadth of their non-spike TCR repertoires.

Turning to this clone: The antigen is not known.

This TCR was recovered from a person between 18 and 59 years old who received the Ad26.COV2.S COVID-19 vaccine or a placebo. The source was peripheral blood, collected in a trial of Ad26.COV2.S vaccine versus placebo.

The CDR3 DNA sequence: TGTGCCAGTAGTCACCTGGGACAGGGACTTTCTAATGAAAAACTGTTTTTT. Its protein is CASSHLGQGLSNEKLFF. This chain links TRBV19 with TRBJ1-4; 9 bases fit TRBD1. After removal of 5 bases from V and 3 bases from J, the junction contained 10 bases not matched to a gene. The CDR3 is 17 amino acids. The germline CDR1 and CDR2 sequences are LNHDA and SQIVND (reference sequence).